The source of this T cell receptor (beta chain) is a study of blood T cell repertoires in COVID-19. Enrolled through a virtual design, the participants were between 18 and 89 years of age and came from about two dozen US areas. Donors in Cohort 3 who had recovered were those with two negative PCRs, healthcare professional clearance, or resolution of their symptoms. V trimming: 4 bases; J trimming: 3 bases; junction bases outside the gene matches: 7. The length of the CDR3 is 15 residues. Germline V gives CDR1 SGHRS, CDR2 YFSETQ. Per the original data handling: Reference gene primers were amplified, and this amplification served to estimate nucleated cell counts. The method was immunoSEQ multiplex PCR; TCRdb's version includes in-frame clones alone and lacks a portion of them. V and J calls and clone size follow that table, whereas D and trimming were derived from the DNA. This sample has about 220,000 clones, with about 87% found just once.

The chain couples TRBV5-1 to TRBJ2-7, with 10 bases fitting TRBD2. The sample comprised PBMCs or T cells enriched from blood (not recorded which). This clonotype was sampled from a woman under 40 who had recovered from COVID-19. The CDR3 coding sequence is TGCGCCAGCAGCCCGGCGGGGACTAGCGACTACGAGCAGTACTTC. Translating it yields CASSPAGTSDYEQYF.